The 21 T cell receptor beta chains below come from one sample, sequenced in a study of hypomethylating agent response in myelodysplastic syndrome. Assay: immunoSEQ multiplex PCR; the TCRdb copy retains only in-frame clones and omits some. The repertoire holds fewer than 3,500 clones, with approximately 79% as singletons. The sample in question was bone marrow, obtained before or after starting hypomethylating agent treatment for myelodysplastic syndrome (not recorded which). The source of these receptors is a human donor with myelodysplastic syndrome.

The rearrangement joins TRBV6-1 to TRBJ2-5; a possible D gene is TRBD2 (7 bases). The germline V and J ends were trimmed by 6 bases and 4 bases, with 15 bases remaining between them. The CDR3 contains 14 residues. Per the germline V gene, CDR1 is MNHNS and CDR2 is SASEGT. The CDR3 loop is CASSVARGGETQYF. The CDR3 coding sequence is TGTGCCAGCAGCGTCGCTAGGGGGGGAGAGACCCAGTACTTC.

In this sample, this clone turned up a few times. The V call is TRBV2, the J call TRBJ2-2; D might be TRBD2 (6 bases). V lost 7 bases to trimming and J lost 6 bases, with 18 bases between them. The V gene's germline CDR1 is SNHLY and CDR2 FYNNEI. The CDR3 covers 15 residues. The CDR3 coding sequence is TGTGCCAGCAAGGGTGGTGGAGGGGTAGCCGGGGAGCTGTTTTTT. Amino acids: CASKGGGGVAGELFF.

Note on this clone: The sample carries other DNA sequences with the same CDR3. The CDR3, as DNA: TGTGCCAGCAGCCGAGGGACGGAGGAAAAACTGTTTTTT. Translation: CASSRGTEEKLFF. This sequence joins TRBV9 and TRBJ1-4, with D tentatively TRBD1 (5 bases). Germline-derived CDR1 and CDR2 are SGDLS and YYNGEE. The CDR3 totals 13 residues. V lost 4 bases, J lost 8 bases, and 12 bases lay in between.

This clone was seen a handful of times. The rearrangement links TRBV6-5 to TRBJ2-7; TRBD1 aligns across 10 bases. This CDR3 is built from 14 residues. Trimming cost V 5 bases and J 5 bases; bases outside gene matches: 6. Germline loops: CDR1 MNHEY, CDR2 SVGAGI. In DNA, the CDR3 is TGTGCCAGCAGTGACGGGACAGGGGACGACGAGCAGTACTTC. Encoded protein: CASSDGTGDDEQYF.

The chain recombines TRBV2 with TRBJ1-2; D uncertain. V was clipped by 6 bases and J by 0 bases, with 8 bases between them. Looked up from germline, CDR1 is SNHLY and CDR2 is FYNNEI. The CDR3 runs 13 residues. The CDR3 sequence: CASSAPANYGYTF. CDR3 DNA: TGTGCCAGCAGCGCTCCGGCTAACTATGGCTACACCTTC.

The genes are TRBV11-2 and TRBJ1-3; no definite D call. Germline V gives CDR1 SGHAT, CDR2 FQNNGV. V lost 5 bases and J lost 7, with 6 bases in between. The CDR3 has 11 residues. In DNA form, the CDR3 reads TGTGCCAGCAGCCATGGGAACACCATATATTTT. It encodes CASSHGNTIYF.

V and J are TRBV5-1 and TRBJ1-1, with D perhaps matching TRBD1 (5 bases). CDR1 is SGHRS, CDR2 YFSETQ, per germline. The CDR3 extends over 14 amino acids. Trimming cost V 1 base and J 2 bases, with 9 bases left between them. CDR3 DNA: TGCGCCAGCAGCTTGAGGGGCGGAAACACTGAAGCTTTCTTT. Protein sequence: CASSLRGGNTEAFF. Complete variable domain (other parts from reference TRBV5-1 and TRBJ1-1): KAGVTQTPRYLIKTRGQQVTLSCSPISGHRSVSWYQQTPGQGLQFLFEYFSETQRNKGNFPGRFSGRQFSNSRSEMNVSTLELGDSALYLCASSLRGGNTEAFFGQGTRLTVV.

The chain combines TRBV7-2 with TRBJ2-7; TRBD2 aligns across 11 bases. This CDR3 is 15 amino acids long. V shed 5 bases, J shed 3 bases, and the junction held 6 bases outside the gene matches. Germline V gene sequence: CDR1 SGHTA, CDR2 FQGNSA. The CDR3 sequence is CASSVVAGGIYEQYF. In nucleotides, the CDR3 is TGTGCCAGCAGCGTTGTAGCGGGGGGGATCTACGAGCAGTACTTC.

This clone came up once. This rearrangement joins TRBV18 to TRBJ2-2; D gene unclear. This CDR3 comprises 13 residues. Trimming took 1 base from V and 6 from J, leaving 6 bases between them. CDR1 and CDR2 (germline): KGHSH, LQKENI. The DNA for the CDR3 is TGTGCCAGCTCACCACAAGGTGCCGGGGAGCTGTTTTTT. Translating gives CASSPQGAGELFF.

The chain links TRBV6-1 to TRBJ1-6, with TRBD1 identical over 7 bases. J lost 7 bases, V lost 5 bases, and 5 bases had no gene match. The CDR3 is 14 residues long. Germline V lookup: CDR1 MNHNS, CDR2 SASEGT. CDR3 DNA: TGTGCCAGCAGTAGGACAGGAGGAAATTCACCCCTCCACTTT. Translated: CASSRTGGNSPLHF.

The V call is TRBV9, the J call TRBJ1-2; tentatively, D is TRBD1 (5 bases). Trimming took off 2 bases at V and 7 bases at J, with 15 bases between the two ends. The V gene's germline CDR1 is SGDLS and CDR2 YYNGEE. CDR3 length: 14 residues. In DNA form, the CDR3 reads TGTGCCAGCAGCGTGGGGGGAGGGGCCCTTGGCTACACCTTC. It encodes CASSVGGGALGYTF.

This clone appeared once. The chain uses TRBV18 and TRBJ1-2; 9 positions agree with TRBD1. Trimming at V came to 1 base and at J to 6 bases, leaving 3 bases not matched to a gene. Germline V CDR1 and CDR2: KGHSH, LQKENI. The CDR3 runs 14 residues. The CDR3 spells CASSPRTGADGYTF. The CDR3 region has the DNA TGTGCCAGCTCACCACGGACAGGGGCAGATGGCTACACCTTC.

The chain combines TRBV10-1 with TRBJ2-5; 10 bases are shared with TRBD2. V lost 2 bases to trimming and J lost 0 bases; unmatched junction nucleotides: 3. This CDR3 contains 16 residues. Germline loops: CDR1 WNHNN, CDR2 SYGVQD (reference sequence). The CDR3 here is CASSEVAGGHQETQYF. CDR3 nucleotide sequence: TGCGCCAGCAGTGAGGTAGCGGGGGGCCACCAAGAGACCCAGTACTTC.

The chain has TRBV7-2 and TRBJ1-6; D is undetermined. This CDR3 has 13 residues. Germline-derived CDR1 and CDR2 are SGHTA and FQGNSA. V lost 1 base, J lost 8 bases, and 6 bases lay in between. The CDR3 nucleotides read TGTGCCAGCAGCTTAGATGCGTATTCACCCCTCCACTTT. This gives the protein CASSLDAYSPLHF.

This clone was detected a few times. The V and J genes are TRBV18 and TRBJ1-6, with D possibly matching TRBD1 (6 bases). The CDR3 covers 16 residues. Germline V CDR1 and CDR2: KGHSH, LQKENI. V lost 3 bases and J lost 5, with 14 bases in between. Here the CDR3 DNA reads TGTGCCAGCTCACCGGCTACAGGGCTAGATAATTCACCCCTCCACTTT. Its protein is CASSPATGLDNSPLHF.

There are a few counts of this clone. The chain joins TRBV5-1 to TRBJ2-7; 12 bases are shared with TRBD2. Unmatched junction bases numbered 1, after V lost 3 bases and J lost 0 bases. The CDR3 runs to 15 residues. CDR1 and CDR2 (germline): SGHRS, YFSETQ. The CDR3 loop is CASSWTSGTSYEQYF. For the CDR3, the DNA is TGCGCCAGCAGCTGGACTAGCGGGACCTCCTACGAGCAGTACTTC.

This sequence joins TRBV5-1 and TRBJ2-7; 8 bases map to TRBD1. The CDR3 has 12 amino acids. The V gene's germline CDR1 is SGHRS and CDR2 YFSETQ. Trimming cost V 1 base and J 6 bases; bases outside gene matches: 0. The CDR3 region has the DNA TGCGCCAGCAGCTTGCAGGGGGCCGAGCAGTACTTC. Encoded protein: CASSLQGAEQYF.

The chain uses TRBV5-5 and TRBJ2-4; 7 nucleotides agree with TRBD2. Germline V lookup: CDR1 SGHKS, CDR2 YYEKEE (reference sequence). The V gene end was trimmed by 1 base and the J gene end by 0 bases; junction bases not matched to a gene: 7. The CDR3 consists of 17 residues. Written as DNA, the CDR3 is TGTGCCAGCAGCTTGTGGGGTCTAGCGGAAGCCAAAAACATTCAGTACTTC. Translation: CASSLWGLAEAKNIQYF.

This clone was observed a few times. The chain uses TRBV5-1 and TRBJ1-6, with D perhaps matching TRBD1 (5 bases). CDR1 is SGHRS, CDR2 YFSETQ, per germline. The length of the CDR3 is 14 residues. V shed 4 bases and J shed 6 bases, with 11 bases lying between them. The CDR3 nucleotides are TGCGCCAGCAGCCTGCAGGGCGGTAATTCACCCCTCCACTTT. Amino acids: CASSLQGGNSPLHF. The full variable domain, rest sourced from reference TRBV5-1 and TRBJ1-6, is KAGVTQTPRYLIKTRGQQVTLSCSPISGHRSVSWYQQTPGQGLQFLFEYFSETQRNKGNFPGRFSGRQFSNSRSEMNVSTLELGDSALYLCASSLQGGNSPLHFGNGTRLTVT.

The chain combines TRBV6-1 with TRBJ1-5, with 9 bases identical to TRBD1. In germline, CDR1 is MNHNS, CDR2 SASEGT. Trimming cost V 5 bases and J 5 bases; bases outside gene matches: 7. This CDR3 contains 15 residues. CDR3 nucleotide sequence: TGTGCCAGCAGTTCCGGGACAGGGATTTATCAGCCCCAGCATTTT. Its protein product is CASSSGTGIYQPQHF.

V usage is TRBV5-6 and J usage is TRBJ1-2; 12 nucleotides match TRBD1. This CDR3 is built from 18 residues. J lost 4 bases, V lost 0 bases, and 10 bases had no gene match. Germline CDR1 and CDR2: SGHDT and YYEEEE. This CDR3 is CASSLDRDRGRLGYGYTF. The CDR3 DNA reads TGTGCCAGCAGCTTGGACCGGGACAGGGGGCGCTTGGGCTATGGCTACACCTTC.